This T cell receptor beta chain was sequenced for a study of T cell repertoires in ileal Crohn's disease. Adults with ileal or ileocolonic Crohn's disease and an indication for resection were eligible. Per sample, roughly 500 nanograms of biopsy DNA were TCRB immunosequenced. The method was immunoSEQ multiplex PCR; TCRdb's version includes in-frame clones alone and lacks a portion of them. The sample shows roughly 2,300 clones, approximately 80% of them seen only once. This sequence originates from an adult with Crohn's disease. The sample was ileal tissue.

In DNA form, the CDR3 reads TGTGCCTGGAGCCGAGGGGGCGTCAGTGAAGAGACCCAGTACTTC. Its protein product is CAWSRGGVSEETQYF. The J gene is TRBJ2-5, the V gene TRBV30; TRBD1 agrees at 7 bases. CDR3 length equals 15 residues. After removal of 3 bases from V and 3 bases from J, the junction contained 10 bases not matched to a gene. Germline V gives CDR1 GTSNPN, CDR2 SVGIG (reference sequence).